The T cell receptor (beta chain) described here comes from a study of blood T cell repertoires in COVID-19. Turning to the study itself: The study drew acute and convalescent COVID-19 samples from the United States, Italy and Spain. Nucleic acid was either cDNA or gDNA, and it came from T cells, B-cell-depleted T cells, or PBMCs.

There are 14 residues in the CDR3. Per the germline V gene, CDR1 is LNHDA and CDR2 is SQIVND (reference sequence). Trimming took 2 bases from V and 1 from J, leaving 8 bases between them. In the authors' workflow: The authors estimated nucleated cell counts from reference gene primer amplification. The method was immunoSEQ multiplex PCR; TCRdb's version includes in-frame clones alone and lacks a portion of them. V and J calls and clone size come straight from that table; D and trimming were deduced from the DNA. The sample lists 220,000 or so clones; approximately 91% were seen once. The chain is built from TRBV19 and TRBJ1-1; the D gene is possibly TRBD1 (5 bases). The source material was peripheral blood. The clonotype originates from a man in his sixties who had recovered from COVID-19. CDR3: CASSIIQGNTEAFF. For the CDR3, the DNA is TGTGCCAGTAGTATAATCCAGGGGAACACTGAAGCTTTCTTT.